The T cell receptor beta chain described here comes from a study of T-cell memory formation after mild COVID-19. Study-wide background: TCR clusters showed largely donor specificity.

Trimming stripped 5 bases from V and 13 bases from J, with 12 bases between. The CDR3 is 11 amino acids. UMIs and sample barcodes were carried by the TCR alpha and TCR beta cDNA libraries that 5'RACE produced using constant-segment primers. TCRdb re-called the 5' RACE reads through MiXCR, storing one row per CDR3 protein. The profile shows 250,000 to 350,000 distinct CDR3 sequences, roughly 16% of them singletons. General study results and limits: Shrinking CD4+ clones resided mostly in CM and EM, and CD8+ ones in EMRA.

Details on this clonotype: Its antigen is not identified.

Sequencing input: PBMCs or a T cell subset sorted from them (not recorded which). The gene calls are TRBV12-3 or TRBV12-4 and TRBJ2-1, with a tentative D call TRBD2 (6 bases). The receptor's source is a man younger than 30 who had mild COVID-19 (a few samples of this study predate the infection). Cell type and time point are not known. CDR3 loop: CASSPSEGQFF. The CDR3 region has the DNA TGTGCCAGCAGTCCTAGCGAGGGACAGTTCTTC.